The 9 T cell receptor beta chains below were found in one sample sequenced in a study of identical twins. TCRdb recomputed calls from the 5' RACE reads with MiXCR, one row per CDR3 protein. The repertoire has 350,000 to 450,000 distinct CDR3 sequences, less than 20% of them found once; the top ten carry around 12%. Specimen: naive T cells sorted from blood. These receptors originate from a man between 50 and 59 years old in good health.

In this sample, this clonotype turned up many times. The V gene is TRBV7-9, the J gene TRBJ2-2; the match to TRBD1 covers 12 bases. The CDR3 is made up of 17 amino acids. V gave up 3 bases and J gave up 6 bases; unmatched junction bases: 8. The germline gives CDR1 SEHNR, CDR2 FQNEAQ (reference sequence). CDR3 in amino acids: CASSFAWDRGLAGELFF. As DNA, the CDR3 is TGTGCCAGCAGCTTCGCTTGGGACAGGGGGCTTGCCGGGGAGCTGTTTTTT.

The V gene is TRBV4-1, the J gene TRBJ2-7; 7 nucleotides agree with TRBD1. The CDR3 sequence is 16 residues long. The ends lost 4 bases at V and 0 bases at J; junction bases unmatched: 9. Germline V gene data show CDR1 as MGHRA and CDR2 as YSYEKL. The CDR3 DNA reads TGCGCCAGCAGCCTTAACAGGGGAAGCCGCTCCTACGAGCAGTACTTC. This translates into CASSLNRGSRSYEQYF.

The gene calls are TRBV9 and TRBJ2-1; the match to TRBD2 covers 7 bases. Looked up from germline, CDR1 is SGDLS and CDR2 is YYNGEE. The length of the CDR3 is 15 residues. The V and J ends lost 3 bases and 2 bases, in that order; junction bases with no gene match: 5. Here the CDR3 reads CASSAASGPYNEQFF. CDR3 DNA sequence: TGTGCCAGCAGCGCAGCTAGCGGACCCTACAATGAGCAGTTCTTC. Full variable domain (missing parts from reference TRBV9 and TRBJ2-1): DSGVTQTPKHLITATGQRVTLRCSPRSGDLSVYWYQQSLDQGLQFLIQYYNGEERAKGNILERFSAQQFPDLHSELNLSSLELGDSALYFCASSAASGPYNEQFFGPGTRLTVL.

This clonotype was found a few times. V usage is TRBV7-2 and J usage is TRBJ1-3, with D unclear. V dropped 5 bases and J dropped 8 bases, with 13 bases sitting between them. This CDR3 region has 13 residues. Germline loops: CDR1 SGHTA, CDR2 FQGNSA. In nucleotides, the CDR3 is TGTGCCAGCAGCCCGGATGGGCCCTACACCATATATTTT. Translation: CASSPDGPYTIYF.

This clonotype occurred many times. The V call is TRBV29-1, the J call TRBJ2-1; D is perhaps TRBD1 (6 bases). With 2 bases removed from V and 6 bases from J, the gap between germline ends came to 11 bases. The germline V gene has CDR1 SQVTM and CDR2 ANQGSEA. This CDR3 region has 13 residues. The CDR3 bases are TGCAGCGTTGAACTAAGACAGGCCAATGAGCAGTTCTTC. Its protein product is CSVELRQANEQFF.

This rearrangement joins TRBV21-1 to TRBJ2-3. TRBV21-1 counts as a pseudogene. This CDR3 contains 18 residues. CDR3 in amino acids: CASSKALVANFSTDTQYF. The CDR3 nucleotides are TGTGCCAGCAGCAAAGCGCTTGTGGCGAATTTCAGCACAGATACGCAGTATTTT.

This clonotype was picked up many times. This chain links TRBV6-4 with TRBJ2-5, with TRBD2 matching over 13 bases. With 6 bases clipped from V and 1 base from J, the junction kept 2 bases outside the gene matches. The CDR3 extends over 15 amino acids. The germline gives CDR1 MRHNA, CDR2 SNTAGT. CDR3 DNA sequence: TGTGCCAGCAGAGGACTAGCGGGGGTCCAAGAGACCCAGTACTTC. Amino acids: CASRGLAGVQETQYF.

V gene TRBV4-2 combines with J gene TRBJ1-1, with D perhaps TRBD1 (5 bases). This CDR3 is 15 amino acids long. Trimming removed 1 base at V and 0 bases at J, with 9 bases between. CDR1 is LGHNA, CDR2 YNFKEQ, per germline. DNA of the CDR3: TGTGCCAGCAGCCAAGGACAGATCATGAACACTGAAGCTTTCTTT. Amino acid sequence: CASSQGQIMNTEAFF.

The CDR3 sequence is CSASSGNEQYF. CDR3 bases: TGCAGTGCTAGTTCTGGGAACGAGCAGTACTTC. The V gene is TRBV20-1, the J gene TRBJ2-7; unclear D gene. The CDR3 spans 11 residues. Germline loops: CDR1 DFQATT, CDR2 SNEGSKA (reference sequence). V was cut by 3 bases and J by 5 bases, with 8 bases left in between.